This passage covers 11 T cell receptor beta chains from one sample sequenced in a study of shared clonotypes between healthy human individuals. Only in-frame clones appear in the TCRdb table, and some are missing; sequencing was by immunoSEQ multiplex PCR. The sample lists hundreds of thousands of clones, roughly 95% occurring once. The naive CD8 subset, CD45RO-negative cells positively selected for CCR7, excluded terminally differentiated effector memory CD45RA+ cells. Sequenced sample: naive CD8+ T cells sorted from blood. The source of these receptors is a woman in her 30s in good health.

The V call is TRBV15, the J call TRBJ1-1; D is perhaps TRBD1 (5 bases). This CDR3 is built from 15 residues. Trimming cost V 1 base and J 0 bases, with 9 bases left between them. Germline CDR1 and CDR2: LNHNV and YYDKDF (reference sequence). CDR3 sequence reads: CATSRARVMNTEAFF. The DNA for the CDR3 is TGTGCCACCAGCAGAGCCAGGGTCATGAACACTGAAGCTTTCTTT.

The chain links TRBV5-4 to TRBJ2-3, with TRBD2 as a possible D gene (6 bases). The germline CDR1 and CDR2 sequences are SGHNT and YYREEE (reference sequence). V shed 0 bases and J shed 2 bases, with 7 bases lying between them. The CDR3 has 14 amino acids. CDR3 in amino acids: CASSLGGNTDTQYF. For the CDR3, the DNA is TGTGCCAGCAGCTTGGGCGGGAACACAGATACGCAGTATTTT.

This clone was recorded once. CDR3 nucleotide sequence: TGCGCCAGCAGCCAAGTAGCCCGGGGCGGCGACGAGCAGTACTTC. It encodes CASSQVARGGDEQYF. The chain couples TRBV4-1 to TRBJ2-7; D is perhaps TRBD1 or TRBD2 (5 bases each). The germline V and J ends were trimmed by 1 base and 5 bases, with 15 bases remaining between them. This CDR3 spans 15 amino acids. Germline V gives CDR1 MGHRA, CDR2 YSYEKL.

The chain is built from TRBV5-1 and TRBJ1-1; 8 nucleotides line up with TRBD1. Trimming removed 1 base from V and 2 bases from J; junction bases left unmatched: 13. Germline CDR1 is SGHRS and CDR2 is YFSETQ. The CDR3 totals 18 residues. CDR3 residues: CASSLKRYGTGNNTEAFF. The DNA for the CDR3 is TGCGCCAGCAGCTTGAAGAGATACGGGACAGGCAATAACACTGAAGCTTTCTTT.

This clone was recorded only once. The chain's CDR3 is CASSFSDRGTEAFF. The CDR3 DNA is TGCGCCAGCAGCTTTTCGGACAGGGGGACTGAAGCTTTCTTT. J is TRBJ1-1 and V is TRBV5-1; 10 nucleotides align to TRBD1. From germline, CDR1 is SGHRS and CDR2 YFSETQ. The CDR3 consists of 14 residues. J gave up 5 bases and V 2 bases, and 3 bases lay outside the gene matches.

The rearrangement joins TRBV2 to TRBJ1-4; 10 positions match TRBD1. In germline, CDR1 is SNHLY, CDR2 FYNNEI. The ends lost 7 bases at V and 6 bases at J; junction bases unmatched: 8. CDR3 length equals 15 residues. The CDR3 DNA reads TGTGCCAGCACGGGACAGGGGATCGGGCATGAAAAACTGTTTTTT. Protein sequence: CASTGQGIGHEKLFF.

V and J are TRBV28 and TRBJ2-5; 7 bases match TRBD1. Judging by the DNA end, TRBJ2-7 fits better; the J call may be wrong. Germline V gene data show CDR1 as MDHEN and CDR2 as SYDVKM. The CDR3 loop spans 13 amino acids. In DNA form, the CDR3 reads TGTGCCAGCACCCTGGACAGGTTAAACGAGCAGTACTTC. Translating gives CASTLDRLNEQYF.

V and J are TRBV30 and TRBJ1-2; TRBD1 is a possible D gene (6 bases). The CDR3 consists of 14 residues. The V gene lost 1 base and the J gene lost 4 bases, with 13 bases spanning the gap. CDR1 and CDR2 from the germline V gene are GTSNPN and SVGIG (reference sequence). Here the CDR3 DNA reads TGTGCCTGGAGTGGTTTGGGGGCCTCCTATGGCTACACCTTC. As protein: CAWSGLGASYGYTF.

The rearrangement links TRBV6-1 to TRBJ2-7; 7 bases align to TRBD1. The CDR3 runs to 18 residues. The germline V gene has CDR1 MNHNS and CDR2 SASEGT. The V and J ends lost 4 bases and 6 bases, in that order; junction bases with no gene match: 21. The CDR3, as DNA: TGTGCCAGCAGTGGGGGCCGAGGGGGCCCCTCGTCTCTAGTCGAGCAGTACTTC. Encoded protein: CASSGGRGGPSSLVEQYF.

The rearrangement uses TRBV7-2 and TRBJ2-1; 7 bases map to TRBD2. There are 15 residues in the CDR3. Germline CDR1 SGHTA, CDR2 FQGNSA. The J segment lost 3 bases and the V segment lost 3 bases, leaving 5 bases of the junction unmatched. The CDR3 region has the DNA TGTGCCAGCAGCTTTTCAGCTAGCGGCTACAATGAGCAGTTCTTC. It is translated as CASSFSASGYNEQFF.

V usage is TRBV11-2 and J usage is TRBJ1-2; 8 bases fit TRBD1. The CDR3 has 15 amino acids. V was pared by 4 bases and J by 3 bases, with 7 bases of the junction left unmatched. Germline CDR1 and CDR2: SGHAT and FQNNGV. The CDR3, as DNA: TGTGCCAGCAGCTCCCGACAGGGGCGGCACTATGGCTACACCTTC. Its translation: CASSSRQGRHYGYTF.